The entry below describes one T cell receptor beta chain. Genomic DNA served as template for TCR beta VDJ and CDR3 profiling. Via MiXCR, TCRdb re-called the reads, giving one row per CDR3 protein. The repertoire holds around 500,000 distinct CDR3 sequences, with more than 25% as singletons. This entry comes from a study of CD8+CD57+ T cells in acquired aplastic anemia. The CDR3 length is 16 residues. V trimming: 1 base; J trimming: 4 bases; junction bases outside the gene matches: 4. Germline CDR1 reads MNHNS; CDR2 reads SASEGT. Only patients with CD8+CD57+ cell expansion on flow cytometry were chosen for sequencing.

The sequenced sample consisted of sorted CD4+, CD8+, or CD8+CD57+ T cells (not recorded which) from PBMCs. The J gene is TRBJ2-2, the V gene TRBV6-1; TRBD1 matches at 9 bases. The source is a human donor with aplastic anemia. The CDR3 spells CASSEEGQGRTGELFF. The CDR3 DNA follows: TGTGCCAGCAGTGAAGAAGGACAGGGGCGCACCGGGGAGCTGTTTTTT.